A selection of T cell receptor beta chains follows, all from one sample in a study of cytomegalovirus exposure and HLA in healthy donors. Profiling relied on immunoSEQ multiplex PCR, and the TCRdb table lists in-frame clones only, not all of them. Of some 110,000 clones detected, under 85% appear once; the ten largest clones hold approximately 6.1%. Sequenced: PBMCs. Receptors were obtained from a man younger than 30 in good health and CMV-seronegative. Both conserved end residues are part of each CDR3. The D gene is left open where the match is weak. A row's size may be missing; if present it is once, few, many or a size class.

clone_size: -
j_call: TRBJ1-1
d_call: TRBD1
v_call: TRBV28
cdr3_aa: CASSFGQGLFVAEAFF
cdr3_nt: TGTGCCAGCAGTTTCGGACAGGGCCTGTTTGTCGCTGAAGCTTTCTTT

clone_size: -
j_call: TRBJ1-4
d_call: -
v_call: TRBV4-1
cdr3_aa: CASSQEDRNNEKLFF
cdr3_nt: TGCGCCAGCAGCCAAGAAGACAGAAATAATGAAAAACTGTTTTTT

clone_size: -
j_call: TRBJ2-7
d_call: -
v_call: TRBV4-3
cdr3_aa: CASSQDLGVKDEQYF
cdr3_nt: TGCGCCAGCAGCCAAGATCTCGGGGTGAAGGACGAGCAGTACTTC

clone_size: -
j_call: TRBJ2-3
d_call: TRBD2
v_call: TRBV7-3
cdr3_aa: CASRGLAPDTQYF
cdr3_nt: TGTGCCAGCAGGGGACTAGCTCCAGATACGCAGTATTTT

clone_size: -
j_call: TRBJ1-1
d_call: -
v_call: TRBV29-1
cdr3_aa: CSVDWGLNTEAFF
cdr3_nt: TGCAGCGTTGATTGGGGCCTGAACACTGAAGCTTTCTTT

clone_size: -
j_call: TRBJ2-1
d_call: TRBD1
v_call: TRBV7-9
cdr3_aa: CASSLRDRAYNEQFF
cdr3_nt: TGTGCCAGCAGCTTAAGGGACAGGGCCTACAATGAGCAGTTCTTC

clone_size: -
j_call: TRBJ2-2
d_call: -
v_call: TRBV4-3
cdr3_aa: CASSQDRGLDTGELFF
cdr3_nt: TGCGCCAGCAGCCAAGATAGGGGTTTGGACACCGGGGAGCTGTTTTTT

clone_size: -
j_call: TRBJ2-7
d_call: TRBD1
v_call: TRBV5-6
cdr3_aa: CASSSWDSYYEQYF
cdr3_nt: TGTGCCAGCAGCTCCTGGGACAGTTACTACGAGCAGTACTTC

clone_size: -
j_call: TRBJ1-4
d_call: TRBD1
v_call: TRBV7-9
cdr3_aa: CASSLGQGAEVEAEKLFF
cdr3_nt: TGTGCCAGCAGCTTAGGACAGGGGGCTGAGGTGGAAGCTGAAAAACTGTTTTTT

clone_size: -
j_call: TRBJ1-1
d_call: -
v_call: TRBV6-5
cdr3_aa: CASSYTTPRGEAFF
cdr3_nt: TGTGCCAGCAGTTACACGACGCCCAGGGGTGAAGCTTTCTTT

clone_size: once
j_call: TRBJ2-7
d_call: -
v_call: TRBV4-3
cdr3_aa: CASSQAFRAEQYF
cdr3_nt: TGCGCCAGCAGCCAAGCGTTCAGGGCCGAGCAGTACTTC

clone_size: -
j_call: TRBJ2-7
d_call: TRBD1
v_call: TRBV9
cdr3_aa: CASSAPGQQDEQYF
cdr3_nt: TGTGCCAGCAGCGCCCCGGGACAGCAAGACGAGCAGTACTTC

clone_size: -
j_call: TRBJ2-7
d_call: TRBD2
v_call: TRBV7-3
cdr3_aa: CASSLSGGRVDEQYF
cdr3_nt: TGTGCCAGCAGCTTATCTGGCGGGAGAGTTGACGAGCAGTACTTC

clone_size: -
j_call: TRBJ2-3
d_call: TRBD1
v_call: TRBV7-2
cdr3_aa: CASTSKQGAQNTQYF
cdr3_nt: TGTGCCAGCACCTCGAAACAGGGGGCGCAAAATACGCAGTATTTT

clone_size: -
j_call: TRBJ1-2
d_call: TRBD1
v_call: TRBV7-2
cdr3_aa: CASSAPGQGSYGYTF
cdr3_nt: TGTGCCAGCAGCGCCCCGGGACAGGGGTCCTATGGCTACACCTTC

clone_size: -
j_call: TRBJ2-1
d_call: -
v_call: TRBV9
cdr3_aa: CASSVAVFSYNEQFF
cdr3_nt: TGTGCCAGCAGCGTAGCCGTTTTCTCCTACAATGAGCAGTTCTTC

clone_size: -
j_call: TRBJ2-5
d_call: -
v_call: TRBV12-5
cdr3_aa: CASGSSSETQYF
cdr3_nt: TGTGCTAGTGGTTCGTCTTCGGAGACCCAGTACTTC

clone_size: -
j_call: TRBJ2-3
d_call: -
v_call: TRBV13
cdr3_aa: CASSLSTSTDTQYF
cdr3_nt: TGTGCCAGCAGCTTATCGACTAGCACAGATACGCAGTATTTT

clone_size: -
j_call: TRBJ1-2
d_call: TRBD1
v_call: TRBV11-2
cdr3_aa: CASSLEWTGGVGYTF
cdr3_nt: TGTGCCAGCAGCTTAGAATGGACAGGGGGAGTTGGCTACACCTTC

clone_size: once
j_call: TRBJ2-7
d_call: -
v_call: TRBV7-8
cdr3_aa: CASSLGLASRRNFEQYF
cdr3_nt: TGTGCCAGCAGCTTAGGGCTAGCGTCCCGGAGGAATTTCGAGCAGTACTTC

clone_size: -
j_call: TRBJ1-1
d_call: -
v_call: TRBV6-1
cdr3_aa: CASSETWGPDTEAFF
cdr3_nt: TGTGCCAGCAGTGAAACCTGGGGGCCGGACACTGAAGCTTTCTTT

clone_size: -
j_call: TRBJ2-7
d_call: TRBD1
v_call: TRBV6-5
cdr3_aa: CAISGTGTYEQYF
cdr3_nt: TGTGCCATCTCCGGGACAGGGACCTACGAGCAGTACTTC

clone_size: -
j_call: TRBJ2-3
d_call: -
v_call: TRBV9
cdr3_aa: CASSVVAEVRDTQYF
cdr3_nt: TGTGCCAGCAGCGTCGTAGCGGAGGTGAGAGATACGCAGTATTTT

clone_size: few
j_call: TRBJ2-4
d_call: TRBD1
v_call: TRBV13
cdr3_aa: CASSPSPGTGGNIQYF
cdr3_nt: TGTGCCAGCAGCCCAAGCCCTGGGACAGGGGGAAACATTCAGTACTTC

clone_size: -
j_call: TRBJ2-1
d_call: -
v_call: TRBV7-2
cdr3_aa: CASSLRDNEQFF
cdr3_nt: TGTGCCAGCAGCTTACGCGACAATGAGCAGTTCTTC

clone_size: -
j_call: TRBJ1-1
d_call: TRBD1
v_call: TRBV6-6
cdr3_aa: CASTPGQINTEAFF
cdr3_nt: TGTGCCAGCACCCCGGGACAGATCAACACTGAAGCTTTCTTT

clone_size: many
j_call: TRBJ2-2
d_call: -
v_call: TRBV6-6
cdr3_aa: CASSSHLVETGELFF
cdr3_nt: TGTGCCAGCAGTTCCCACCTAGTTGAGACCGGGGAGCTGTTTTTT